This entry lists 12 T cell receptor beta chains sequenced from one sample in a study of blood T cell repertoires in COVID-19 (dated by TCRdb to the early 2020s). Library method: the immunoSEQ multiplex PCR assay. TCRdb stores this immuneACCESS table with in-frame sequences only. Part of the clones is absent; in the studies checked, under half of the shortfall reflects unresolved V genes, and no reason is known for the rest. The sample yields about 200,000 clones; nearly 90% were counted once. Of the sample, around 5.9% falls within the top ten clones. The sample was peripheral blood. The receptors come from a woman aged 40 to 50 who had recovered from COVID-19.

In this sample, this clone turned up once. The chain recombines TRBV7-9 with TRBJ2-1; D perhaps matches TRBD2 (5 bases). Germline V gene sequence: CDR1 SEHNR, CDR2 FQNEAQ (reference sequence). V was shortened by 1 base and J by 4 bases, with 11 bases between the two germline ends. The CDR3 extends over 15 amino acids. The CDR3, as DNA: TGTGCCAGCAGCTTAGAAGACCGGACTTACAATGAGCAGTTCTTC. It translates to CASSLEDRTYNEQFF.

The chain employs TRBV4-2 and TRBJ2-1; 9 bases agree with TRBD2. Germline CDR1 reads LGHNA; CDR2 reads YNFKEQ. J was trimmed by 0 bases and V by 0 bases; bases with no gene match: 6. The CDR3 covers 18 residues. DNA of the CDR3: TGTGCCAGCAGCCAAGATTTGAGTAGCGGGAGCTCCTACAATGAGCAGTTCTTC. It codes for CASSQDLSSGSSYNEQFF.

The chain combines TRBV19 with TRBJ2-7, with 7 positions matching TRBD1. V lost 1 base and J lost 4; bases outside the gene matches: 4. The CDR3 runs 14 residues. Per the germline V gene, CDR1 is LNHDA and CDR2 is SQIVND (reference sequence). For the CDR3, the DNA is TGTGCCAGTAGTATAGGACAGGGAGAATACGAGCAGTACTTC. This gives the protein CASSIGQGEYEQYF.

Only a few counts were recorded for this clone. The V call is TRBV29-1, the J call TRBJ1-1; D call uncertain. Trimming removed 2 bases at V and 6 bases at J, with 13 bases between. Germline assignment: CDR1 SQVTM and CDR2 ANQGSEA. The length of the CDR3 is 13 residues. The CDR3 bases are TGCAGCGTTGAATCGTCTGGGAGCGCTGAAGCTTTCTTT. Its translation is CSVESSGSAEAFF.

The chain is built from TRBV2 and TRBJ1-5; weak D call: TRBD1 (6 bases). V shed 6 bases and J shed 4 bases, with 10 bases lying between them. The CDR3 loop spans 13 amino acids. Germline CDR1 and CDR2: SNHLY and FYNNEI. The CDR3, as DNA: TGTGCCAGCAGCGGACAGAAAAATCAGCCCCAGCATTTT. Its translation is CASSGQKNQPQHF.

This chain uses TRBV6-2 or TRBV6-3 with TRBJ1-4, with unresolved D. The V gene's germline CDR1 is MNHEY and CDR2 SVGEGT. Between the trimmed V and J ends, which lost 3 bases and 2 bases, there was a span of 13 bases. The CDR3 has 16 amino acids. CDR3 region: CASSYPGLRTNEKLFF. CDR3 bases: TGTGCCAGCAGTTATCCAGGATTAAGGACTAATGAAAAACTGTTTTTT.

In this sample, this clone turned up once. The chain carries TRBV6-5 and TRBJ1-2; D not resolved. CDR3 length: 16 amino acids. Germline CDR1 MNHEY, CDR2 SVGAGI. V gave up 4 bases and J gave up 6 bases, with 21 bases separating them. CDR3 coding DNA: TGTGCCAGCAGTTCCTCGCAGATTCTTGGAGACCATGGCTACACCTTC. As protein: CASSSSQILGDHGYTF.

The V and J genes are TRBV7-2 and TRBJ2-7; D may be TRBD1 (5 bases). Deletions cut 3 bases from V and 4 bases from J, with 19 bases between. CDR1 is SGHTA and CDR2 is FQGNSA in the germline V gene. This CDR3 region has 16 residues. The CDR3 sequence: CASSLAFSRVGYEQYF. The CDR3 DNA follows: TGTGCCAGCAGCTTGGCTTTTTCCAGGGTGGGGTACGAGCAGTACTTC.

The rearrangement joins TRBV11-2 to TRBJ2-1; TRBD2 aligns across 11 bases. The CDR3 sequence is 15 residues long. V trimming: 4 bases; J trimming: 7 bases; junction bases outside the gene matches: 6. CDR1 is SGHAT, CDR2 FQNNGV, per germline. The CDR3 coding sequence is TGTGCCAGCAGCTCCGGGACTAGCGGAGGGAATGAGCAGTTCTTC. Residues: CASSSGTSGGNEQFF.

V usage is TRBV2 and J usage is TRBJ2-2, with D maybe TRBD2 (6 bases). Per germline, CDR1 SNHLY and CDR2 FYNNEI. This CDR3 spans 13 amino acids. The V end lost 7 bases, the J end lost 4 bases, and 10 bases lay between the germline ends. DNA of the CDR3: TGTGCCAGCACGGGGGACCCCACCGGGGAGCTGTTTTTT. The encoded protein is CASTGDPTGELFF.

The chain couples TRBV5-1 to TRBJ2-3, with 10 bases matching TRBD1. CDR3 size: 16 residues. J lost 4 bases, V lost 4 bases, and 9 bases had no gene match. The germline gives CDR1 SGHRS, CDR2 YFSETQ. CDR3 residues: CASSLDGQGVADTQYF. In nucleotides, the CDR3 is TGCGCCAGCAGCCTGGACGGACAGGGGGTAGCAGATACGCAGTATTTT. Variable domain in full (rest from reference TRBV5-1 and TRBJ2-3): KAGVTQTPRYLIKTRGQQVTLSCSPISGHRSVSWYQQTPGQGLQFLFEYFSETQRNKGNFPGRFSGRQFSNSRSEMNVSTLELGDSALYLCASSLDGQGVADTQYFGPGTRLTVL.

The gene calls are TRBV19 and TRBJ2-7; D may be TRBD2 (5 bases). Per germline, CDR1 LNHDA and CDR2 SQIVND (reference sequence). The CDR3 consists of 14 residues. The V end was cut by 1 base, the J end by 7 bases, with 14 bases between. CDR3 coding DNA: TGTGCCAGTAGTATAGGAGGAGTCCGGAGGGAGCAGTACTTC. It encodes CASSIGGVRREQYF.